Here is one TCR beta chain with its context. The data belong to a study of cytomegalovirus exposure and HLA in healthy donors. Germline assignment: CDR1 SNHLY and CDR2 FYNNEI. The length of the CDR3 is 16 residues. V was clipped by 6 bases and J by 3 bases; unmatched bases: 8. PCR used 60 Vbeta primers and 13 Jbeta primers. Data came from immunoSEQ multiplex PCR; TCRdb stores just in-frame clones and leaves some out. The sample consists of 100,000 to 150,000 clones, 83% of them appearing once. The V and J genes are TRBV2 and TRBJ2-2; 9 bases agree with TRBD1. This receptor was taken from a girl aged 2 to 10 in good health and CMV-seronegative. The sample taken for sequencing was PBMCs. The CDR3 DNA reads as TGTGCCAGCAGCCGCACAGGGGGCGCCGACACCGGGGAGCTGTTTTTT. Translating it yields CASSRTGGADTGELFF.